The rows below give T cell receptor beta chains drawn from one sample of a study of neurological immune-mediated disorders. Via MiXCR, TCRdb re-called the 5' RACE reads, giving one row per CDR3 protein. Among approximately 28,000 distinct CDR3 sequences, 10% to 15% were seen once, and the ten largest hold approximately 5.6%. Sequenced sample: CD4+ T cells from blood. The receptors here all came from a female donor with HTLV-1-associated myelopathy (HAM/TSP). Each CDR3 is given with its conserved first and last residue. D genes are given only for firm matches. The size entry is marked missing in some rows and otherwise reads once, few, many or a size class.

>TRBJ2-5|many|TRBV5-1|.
CASSLQTGDQETQYF
TGCGCCAGCAGCTTGCAGACGGGGGACCAAGAGACCCAGTACTTC
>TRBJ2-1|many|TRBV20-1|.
CSGLESSYNEQFF
TGCAGTGGACTAGAGAGCTCCTACAATGAGCAGTTCTTC
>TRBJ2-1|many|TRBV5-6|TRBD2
CASSLWVTSDNEQFF
TGTGCCAGCAGCTTGTGGGTAACTAGCGACAATGAGCAGTTCTTC
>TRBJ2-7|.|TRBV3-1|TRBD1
CASSPETGANEQYF
TGTGCCAGCAGTCCCGAGACAGGGGCCAACGAGCAGTACTTC
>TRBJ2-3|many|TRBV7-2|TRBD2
CASARGGGGTDTQYF
TGTGCCAGCGCCCGGGGGGGGGGGGGCACAGATACGCAGTATTTT
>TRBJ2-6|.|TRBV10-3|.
CAISPRQPSGANVLTF
TGTGCCATCAGCCCCCGACAGCCCTCTGGGGCCAACGTCCTGACTTTC
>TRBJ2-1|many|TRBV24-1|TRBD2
CATSDPGLAGGGEQFF
TGTGCCACCAGTGATCCGGGACTAGCGGGAGGTGGTGAGCAGTTCTTC
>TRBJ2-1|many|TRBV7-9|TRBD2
CASSLSGPLGLAGRPYNEQFF
TGTGCCAGCAGCTTGTCAGGTCCCCTCGGGCTAGCGGGAAGACCCTACAATGAGCAGTTCTTC
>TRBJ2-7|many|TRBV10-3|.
CAISRTALTRYEQYF
TGTGCCATCTCGAGGACAGCGCTAACTCGCTACGAGCAGTACTTC
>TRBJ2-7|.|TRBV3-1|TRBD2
CASSQYRTSEYF
TGTGCCAGCAGTCAATACCGGACTAGCGAGTACTTC
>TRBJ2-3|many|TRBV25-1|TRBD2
CASSPYGRGVTDTQYF
TGTGCCAGCAGTCCGTACGGGCGGGGGGTCACAGATACGCAGTATTTT
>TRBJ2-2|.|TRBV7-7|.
CASSFDPVVELFF
TGTGCTAGCAGTTTCGACCCGGTCGTGGAGCTGTTTTTT
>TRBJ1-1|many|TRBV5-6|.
CASSAPAGGSEAFF
TGTGCCAGCAGCGCCCCGGCCGGGGGTAGTGAAGCTTTCTTT
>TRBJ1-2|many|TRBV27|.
CASSNPGNRGGYTF
TGTGCCAGCAGTAACCCGGGGAATAGGGGTGGCTACACCTTC
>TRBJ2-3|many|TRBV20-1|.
CSAIGGGTDTQYF
TGCAGCGCGATAGGGGGGGGCACAGATACGCAGTATTTT
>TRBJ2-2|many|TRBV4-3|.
CASSQEVNRAGELFF
TGCGCCAGCAGCCAAGAGGTTAACAGGGCCGGGGAGCTGTTTTTT
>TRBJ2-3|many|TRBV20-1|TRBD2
CSARDIAGGDPDTQYF
TGCAGTGCTAGAGATATAGCGGGAGGTGATCCCGATACGCAGTATTTT
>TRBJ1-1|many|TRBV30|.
CAWSHRAHTEAFF
TGTGCCTGGAGTCACAGGGCCCACACTGAAGCTTTCTTT
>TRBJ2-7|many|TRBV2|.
CASRTDSSYEQYF
TGTGCCAGCCGGACAGATAGCTCCTACGAGCAGTACTTC
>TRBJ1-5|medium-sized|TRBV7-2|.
CASSLVADRQPQHF
TGTGCCAGCAGCTTAGTTGCGGATCGGCAGCCCCAGCATTTT
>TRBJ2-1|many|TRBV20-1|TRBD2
CSAFLLAGPNEQFF
TGCAGTGCCTTTTTACTAGCGGGACCCAATGAGCAGTTCTTC
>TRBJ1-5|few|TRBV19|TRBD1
CASSAGTGGNQPQHF
TGTGCCAGTAGTGCAGGGACAGGGGGAAATCAGCCCCAGCATTTT
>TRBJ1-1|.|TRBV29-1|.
CSAQGGGNTEAFF
TGCAGCGCACAAGGCGGGGGGAACACTGAAGCTTTCTTT
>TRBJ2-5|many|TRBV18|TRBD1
CASSQWDRRQETQYF
TGTGCCAGCTCTCAATGGGACAGGAGACAAGAGACCCAGTACTTC
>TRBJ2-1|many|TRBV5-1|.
CASSLEPNGAMKFF
TGCGCCAGCAGCTTGGAACCTAACGGGGCTATGAAGTTCTTC
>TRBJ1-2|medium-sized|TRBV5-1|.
CASSLDAGANYGYTF
TGCGCCAGCAGCTTGGACGCGGGGGCGAACTATGGCTACACCTTC
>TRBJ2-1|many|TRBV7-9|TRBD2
CASSPGVAGVTYNEQFF
TGTGCCAGCAGCCCCGGAGTAGCGGGAGTGACATACAATGAGCAGTTCTTC
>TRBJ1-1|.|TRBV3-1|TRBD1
CASSQDIEGAVGLNTESFF
TGTGCTAGCAGCCAAGACATAGAGGGGGCTGTCGGCTTGAACACTGAATCTTTCTTT
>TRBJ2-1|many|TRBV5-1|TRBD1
CASSLGGGWYNEQFF
TGCGCCAGCAGCTTGGGAGGGGGCTGGTACAATGAGCAGTTCTTC
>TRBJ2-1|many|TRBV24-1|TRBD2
CATGAGTSSIGEQFF
TGTGCCACCGGCGCCGGGACTAGTTCTATAGGGGAGCAGTTCTTC
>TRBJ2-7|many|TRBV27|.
CASSSPTSGLSYEQYF
TGTGCCAGCAGTTCCCCGACAAGCGGACTCTCCTACGAGCAGTACTTC
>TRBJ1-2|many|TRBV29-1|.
CSVERGGGYGYTF
TGCAGCGTTGAAAGGGGAGGGGGCTATGGCTACACCTTC
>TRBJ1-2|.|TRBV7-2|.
CANRGGAVGYTF
TGTGCCAACCGGGGGGGGGCGGTGGGCTACACCTTC
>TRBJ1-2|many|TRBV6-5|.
CASSYLGEFGYTF
TGTGCCAGCAGTTACCTCGGGGAGTTTGGCTACACCTTC
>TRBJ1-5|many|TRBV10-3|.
CAISEGANYQPQHF
TGTGCCATCAGTGAGGGGGCCAACTATCAGCCCCAGCATTTT
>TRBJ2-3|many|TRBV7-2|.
CASSADWGSDTQYF
TGTGCCAGCAGCGCGGACTGGGGCTCGGATACGCAGTATTTT
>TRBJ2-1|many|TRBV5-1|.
CASSLRDSYNEQFF
TGCGCCAGCAGCTTGCGGGACTCATACAATGAGCAGTTCTTC
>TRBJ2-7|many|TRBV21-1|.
CASKETGVLSYEQYF
TGTGCCAGCAAAGAGACAGGGGTCCTCTCCTACGAGCAGTACTTC
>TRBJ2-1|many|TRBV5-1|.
CASSTSGTRSYEQFF
TGCGCCAGCAGCACGTCCGGGACTCGTTCGTATGAGCAGTTCTTC
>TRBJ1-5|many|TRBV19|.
CASSIKKTGGPSNQPQHF
TGTGCCAGTAGTATTAAAAAGACAGGTGGACCGAGCAATCAGCCCCAGCATTTT
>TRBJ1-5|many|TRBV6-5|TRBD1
CASSSMTGGRNQPQHF
TGTGCCAGCAGTTCTATGACAGGGGGCAGGAATCAGCCCCAGCATTTT
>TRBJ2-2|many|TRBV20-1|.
CSASPLLGGEINTGELFF
TGCAGTGCTAGCCCCTTACTTGGCGGGGAGATTAACACCGGGGAGCTGTTTTTT
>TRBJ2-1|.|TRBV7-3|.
CASSFYICSASGLAGGEQFF
.
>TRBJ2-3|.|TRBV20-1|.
CSAREAGSADTQYF
TGCAGTGCTAGAGAAGCAGGGTCGGCAGATACGCAGTATTTT
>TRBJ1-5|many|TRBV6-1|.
CASITGPYSNQPQHF
TGTGCCAGCATAACAGGTCCTTATAGCAATCAGCCCCAGCATTTT
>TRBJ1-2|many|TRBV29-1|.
CSVEWRADGYTF
TGCAGCGTTGAGTGGAGGGCTGATGGCTACACCTTC
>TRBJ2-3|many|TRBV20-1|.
CSARVPRSDTQYF
TGCAGTGCTAGAGTACCTAGGTCAGATACGCAGTATTTT
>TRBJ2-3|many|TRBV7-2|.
CASRDGGPADTQYF
TGTGCCAGCAGGGACGGGGGGCCGGCAGATACGCAGTATTTT
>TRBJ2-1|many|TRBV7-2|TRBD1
CASSLEGQGGNEQFF
TGTGCCAGCAGCTTAGAGGGACAGGGAGGCAATGAGCAGTTCTTC
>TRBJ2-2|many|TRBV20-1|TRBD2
CSARIAGDVGELFF
TGCAGTGCTAGAATAGCGGGAGACGTCGGGGAGCTGTTTTTT